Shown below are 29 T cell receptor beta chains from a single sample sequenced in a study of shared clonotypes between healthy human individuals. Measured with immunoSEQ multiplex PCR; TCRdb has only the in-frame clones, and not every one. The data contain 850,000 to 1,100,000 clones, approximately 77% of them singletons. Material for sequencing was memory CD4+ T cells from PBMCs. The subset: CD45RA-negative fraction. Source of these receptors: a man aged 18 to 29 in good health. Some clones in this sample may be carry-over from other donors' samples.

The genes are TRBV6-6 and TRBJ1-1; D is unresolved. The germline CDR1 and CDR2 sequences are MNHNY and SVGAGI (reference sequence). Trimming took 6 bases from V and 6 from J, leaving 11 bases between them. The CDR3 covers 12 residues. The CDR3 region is CASSKTGSEAFF. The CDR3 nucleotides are TGTGCCAGCAGCAAGACCGGATCTGAAGCTTTCTTT.

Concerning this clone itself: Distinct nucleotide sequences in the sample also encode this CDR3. The CDR3 DNA follows: TGTGCCAGCAGTTACTCGAACAGGGGTGAGACCCAGTACTTC. It specifies CASSYSNRGETQYF. V gene TRBV6-5 combines with J gene TRBJ2-5; TRBD1 matches 7 bases. The length of the CDR3 is 14 residues. V shed 0 bases, J shed 5 bases, and the junction held 3 bases outside the gene matches. The germline CDR1 and CDR2 sequences are MNHEY and SVGAGI.

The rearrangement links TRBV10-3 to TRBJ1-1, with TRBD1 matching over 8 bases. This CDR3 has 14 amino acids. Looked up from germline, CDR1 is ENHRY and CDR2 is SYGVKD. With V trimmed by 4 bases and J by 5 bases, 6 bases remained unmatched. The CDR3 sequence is CAISGPGQETEAFF. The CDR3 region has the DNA TGTGCCATCAGTGGACCGGGACAGGAGACTGAAGCTTTCTTT.

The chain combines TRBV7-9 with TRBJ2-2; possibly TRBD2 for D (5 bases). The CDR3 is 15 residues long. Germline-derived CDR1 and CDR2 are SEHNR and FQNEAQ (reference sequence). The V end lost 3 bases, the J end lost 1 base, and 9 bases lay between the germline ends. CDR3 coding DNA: TGTGCCAGCAGCTTCTCGGGGAGGAACACCGGGGAGCTGTTTTTT. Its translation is CASSFSGRNTGELFF.

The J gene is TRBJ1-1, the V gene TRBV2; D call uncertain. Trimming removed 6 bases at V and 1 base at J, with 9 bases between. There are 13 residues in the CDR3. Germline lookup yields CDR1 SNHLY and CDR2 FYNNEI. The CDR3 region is CASRKETNTEAFF. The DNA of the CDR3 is TGTGCCAGCAGAAAAGAAACGAACACTGAAGCTTTCTTT.

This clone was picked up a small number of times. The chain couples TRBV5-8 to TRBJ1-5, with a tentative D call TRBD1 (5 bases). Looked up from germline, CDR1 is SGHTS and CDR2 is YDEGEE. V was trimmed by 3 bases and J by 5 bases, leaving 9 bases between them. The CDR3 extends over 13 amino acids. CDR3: CASSWDGDQPQHF. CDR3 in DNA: TGTGCCAGCAGCTGGGACGGCGATCAGCCCCAGCATTTT.

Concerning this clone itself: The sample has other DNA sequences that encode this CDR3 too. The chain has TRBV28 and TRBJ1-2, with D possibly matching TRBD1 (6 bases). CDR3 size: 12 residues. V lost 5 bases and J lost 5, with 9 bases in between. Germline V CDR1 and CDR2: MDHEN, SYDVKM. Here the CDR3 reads CASSTGYYGYTF. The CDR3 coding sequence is TGTGCCAGCAGTACAGGGTATTATGGCTACACCTTC.

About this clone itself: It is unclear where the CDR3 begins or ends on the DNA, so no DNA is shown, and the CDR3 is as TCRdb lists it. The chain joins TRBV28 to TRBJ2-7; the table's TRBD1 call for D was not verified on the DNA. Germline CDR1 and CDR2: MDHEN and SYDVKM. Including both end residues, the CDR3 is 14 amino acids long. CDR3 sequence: CASSFGAGSPRWYF.

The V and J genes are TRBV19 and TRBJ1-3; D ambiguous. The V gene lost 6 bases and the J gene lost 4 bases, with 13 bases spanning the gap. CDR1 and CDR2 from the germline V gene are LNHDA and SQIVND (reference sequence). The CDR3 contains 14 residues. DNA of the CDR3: TGTGCCAGTAGGGACTCCGGACGCGGAAACACCATATATTTT. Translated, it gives CASRDSGRGNTIYF.

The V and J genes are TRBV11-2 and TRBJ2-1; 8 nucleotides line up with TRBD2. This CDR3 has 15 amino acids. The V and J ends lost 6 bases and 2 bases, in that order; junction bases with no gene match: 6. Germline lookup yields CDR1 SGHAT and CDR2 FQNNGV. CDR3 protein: CASRPWGLAYNEQFF. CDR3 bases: TGTGCCAGCAGACCCTGGGGACTAGCCTACAATGAGCAGTTCTTC. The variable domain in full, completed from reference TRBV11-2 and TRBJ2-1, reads EAGVAQSPRYKIIEKRQSVAFWCNPISGHATLYWYQQILGQGPKLLIQFQNNGVVDDSQLPKDRFSAERLKGVDSTLKIQPAKLEDSAVYLCASRPWGLAYNEQFFGPGTRLTVL.

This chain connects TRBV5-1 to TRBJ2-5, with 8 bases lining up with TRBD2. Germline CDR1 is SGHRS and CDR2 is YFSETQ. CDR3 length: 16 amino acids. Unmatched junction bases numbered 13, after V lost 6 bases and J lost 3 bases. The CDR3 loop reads CASTGLPGLGEETQYF. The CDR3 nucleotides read TGCGCCAGCACCGGACTCCCGGGACTAGGGGAAGAGACCCAGTACTTC.

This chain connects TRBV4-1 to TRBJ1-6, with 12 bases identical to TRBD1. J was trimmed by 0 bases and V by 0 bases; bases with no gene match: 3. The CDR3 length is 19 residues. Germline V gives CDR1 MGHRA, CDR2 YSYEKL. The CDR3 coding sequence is TGCGCCAGCAGCCAAGAGGGACAGGGGGCGAGCTCCTATAATTCACCCCTCCACTTT. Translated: CASSQEGQGASSYNSPLHF.

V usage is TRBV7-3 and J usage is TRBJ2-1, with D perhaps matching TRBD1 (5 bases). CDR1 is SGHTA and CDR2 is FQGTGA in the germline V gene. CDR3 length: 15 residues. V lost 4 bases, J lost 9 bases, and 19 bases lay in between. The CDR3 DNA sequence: TGTGCCAGCAGCTCCCAGGGTAGCATGGTATCTGAGCAGTTCTTC. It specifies CASSSQGSMVSEQFF.

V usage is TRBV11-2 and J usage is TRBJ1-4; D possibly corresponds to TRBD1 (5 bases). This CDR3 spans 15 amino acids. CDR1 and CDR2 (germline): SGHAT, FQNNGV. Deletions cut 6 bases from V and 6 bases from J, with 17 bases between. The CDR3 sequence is CASSNFAGTHEKLFF. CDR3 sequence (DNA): TGTGCCAGCAGTAATTTTGCCGGGACGCATGAAAAACTGTTTTTT.

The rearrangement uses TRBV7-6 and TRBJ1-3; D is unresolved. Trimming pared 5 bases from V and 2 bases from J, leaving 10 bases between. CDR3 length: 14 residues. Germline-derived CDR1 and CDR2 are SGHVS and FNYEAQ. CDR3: CASSIGATGNTIYF. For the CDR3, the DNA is TGTGCCAGCAGCATAGGAGCGACTGGAAACACCATATATTTT.

CDR3 protein: CATRIYRTGGSGELFF. The CDR3, as DNA: TGTGCCACCAGAATTTATAGGACAGGCGGTAGCGGGGAGCTGTTTTTT. V and J are TRBV15 and TRBJ2-2; 7 bases fit TRBD1. Germline CDR1 is LNHNV and CDR2 is YYDKDF (reference sequence). With 6 bases clipped from V and 7 bases from J, the junction kept 14 bases outside the gene matches. The CDR3 is made up of 16 amino acids.

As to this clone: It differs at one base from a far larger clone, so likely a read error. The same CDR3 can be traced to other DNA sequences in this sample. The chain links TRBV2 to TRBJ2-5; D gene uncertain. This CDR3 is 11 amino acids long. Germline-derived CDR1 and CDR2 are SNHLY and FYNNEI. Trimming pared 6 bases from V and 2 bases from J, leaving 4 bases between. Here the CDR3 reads CASSLQETQYF. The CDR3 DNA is TGTGCCAGCAGCCTACAAGAGACCCAGTACTTC.

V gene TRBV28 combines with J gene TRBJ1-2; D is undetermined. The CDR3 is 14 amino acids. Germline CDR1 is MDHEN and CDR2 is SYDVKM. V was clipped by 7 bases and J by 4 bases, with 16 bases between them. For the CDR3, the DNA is TGTGCCAGCAATTCGGTAGGAGATCTCTATGGCTACACCTTC. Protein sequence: CASNSVGDLYGYTF.

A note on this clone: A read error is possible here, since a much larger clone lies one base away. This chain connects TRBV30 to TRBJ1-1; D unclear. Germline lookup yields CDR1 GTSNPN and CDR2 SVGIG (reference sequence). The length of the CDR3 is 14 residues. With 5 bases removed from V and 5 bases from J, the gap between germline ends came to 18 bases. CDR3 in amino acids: CAWSKPRLATEAFF. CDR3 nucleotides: TGTGCCTGGTCCAAACCCAGGCTCGCGACTGAAGCTTTCTTT. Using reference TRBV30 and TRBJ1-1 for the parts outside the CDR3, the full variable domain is SQTIHQWPATLVQPVGSPLSLECTVEGTSNPNLYWYRQAAGRGLQLLFYSVGIGQISSEVPQNLSASRPQDRQFILSSKKLLLSDSGFYLCAWSKPRLATEAFFGQGTRLTVV.

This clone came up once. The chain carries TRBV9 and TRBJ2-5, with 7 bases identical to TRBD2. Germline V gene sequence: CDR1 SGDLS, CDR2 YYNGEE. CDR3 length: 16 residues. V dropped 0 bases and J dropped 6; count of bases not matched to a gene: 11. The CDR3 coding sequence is TGTGCCAGCAGCGTAGACCCCGGGGGAGGGTGGAAGACCCAGTACTTC. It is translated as CASSVDPGGGWKTQYF.

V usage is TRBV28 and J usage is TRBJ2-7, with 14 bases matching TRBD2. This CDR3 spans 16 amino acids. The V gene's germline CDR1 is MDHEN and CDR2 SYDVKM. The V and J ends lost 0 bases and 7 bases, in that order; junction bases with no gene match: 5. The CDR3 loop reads CASSLWTSGRAGEQYF. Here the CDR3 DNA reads TGTGCCAGCAGTTTATGGACTAGCGGGAGGGCCGGAGAGCAGTACTTC.

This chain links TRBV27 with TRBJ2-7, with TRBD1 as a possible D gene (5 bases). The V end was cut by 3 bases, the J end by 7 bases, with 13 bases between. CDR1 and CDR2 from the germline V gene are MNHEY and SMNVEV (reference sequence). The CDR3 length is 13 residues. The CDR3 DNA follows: TGTGCCAGCAGTTTCGGGCAGGGCCGGGAGCAGTACTTC. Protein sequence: CASSFGQGREQYF.

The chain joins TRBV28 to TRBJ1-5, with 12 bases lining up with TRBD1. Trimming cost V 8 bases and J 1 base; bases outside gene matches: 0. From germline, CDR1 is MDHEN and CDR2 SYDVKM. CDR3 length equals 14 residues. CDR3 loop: CASGTGGSNQPQHF. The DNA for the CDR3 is TGTGCCAGCGGGACAGGGGGCAGCAATCAGCCCCAGCATTTT.

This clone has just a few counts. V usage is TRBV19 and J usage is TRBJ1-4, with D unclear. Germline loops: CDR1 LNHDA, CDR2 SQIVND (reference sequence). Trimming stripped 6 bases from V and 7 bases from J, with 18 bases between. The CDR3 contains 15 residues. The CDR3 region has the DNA TGTGCCAGTAGGGAGAGAGAAGGAGTAGGTGAAAAACTGTTTTTT. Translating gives CASREREGVGEKLFF.

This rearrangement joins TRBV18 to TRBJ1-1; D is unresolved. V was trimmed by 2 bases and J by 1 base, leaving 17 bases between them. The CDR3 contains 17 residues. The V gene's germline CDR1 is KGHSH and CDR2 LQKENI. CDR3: CASSPTSTVNTNTEAFF. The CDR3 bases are TGTGCCAGCTCACCAACGAGCACAGTTAACACGAACACTGAAGCTTTCTTT.

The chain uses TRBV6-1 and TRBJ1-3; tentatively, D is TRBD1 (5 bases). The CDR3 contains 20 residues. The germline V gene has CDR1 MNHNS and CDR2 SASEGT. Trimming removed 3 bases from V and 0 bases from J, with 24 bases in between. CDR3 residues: CASSEAPPGLLDLSGNTIYF. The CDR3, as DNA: TGTGCCAGCAGTGAGGCCCCACCAGGGCTTTTAGACCTCTCTGGAAACACCATATATTTT.

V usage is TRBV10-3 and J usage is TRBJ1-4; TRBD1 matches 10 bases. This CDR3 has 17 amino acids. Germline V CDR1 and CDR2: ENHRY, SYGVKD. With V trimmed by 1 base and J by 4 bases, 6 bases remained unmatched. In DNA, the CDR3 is TGTGCCATCAGTGAGTGGCACCGGGACAGGGGTAATGAAAAACTGTTTTTT. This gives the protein CAISEWHRDRGNEKLFF.

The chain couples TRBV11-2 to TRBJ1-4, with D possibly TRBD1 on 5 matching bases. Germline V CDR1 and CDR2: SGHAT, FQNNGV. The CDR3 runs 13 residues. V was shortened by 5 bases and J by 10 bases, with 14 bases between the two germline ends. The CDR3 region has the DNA TGTGCCAGCAGCGTACCCGGGACTGGAAAACTGTTTTTT. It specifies CASSVPGTGKLFF.

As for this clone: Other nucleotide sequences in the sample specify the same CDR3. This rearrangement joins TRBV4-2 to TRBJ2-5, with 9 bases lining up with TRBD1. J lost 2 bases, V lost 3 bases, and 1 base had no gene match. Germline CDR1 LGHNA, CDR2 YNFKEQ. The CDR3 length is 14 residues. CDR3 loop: CASSQTGGQETQYF. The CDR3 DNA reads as TGTGCCAGCAGCCAGACAGGGGGTCAAGAGACCCAGTACTTC.